Shown below are 17 T cell receptor delta chains from a single sample sequenced in a study of delta chains in infants with herpesvirus infections. TCR cDNA was made from PBMC RNA with gamma- and delta-chain-specific primers. With CATT, TCRdb re-called clones from the RT-PCR reads. The table shows over 1,500 delta-chain clones, with 28% occurring only once. This material consisted of peripheral blood, taken at time point 3 of longitudinal follow-up. All receptors come from a human donor who was a Ugandan infant, either HIV-exposed or HIV-unexposed (not recorded which).

The chain carries TRDV1 and TRDJ1; 8 bases line up with TRDD3. The CDR3 consists of 23 residues. The germline CDR1 and CDR2 sequences are TSWWSYY and QGS. The V gene end was trimmed by 4 bases and the J gene end by 0 bases; junction bases not matched to a gene: 28. CDR3 in DNA: TGTGCTCTTGGGGCGTCTTTACGCATACGCCCCCTGTACTGGGGGTTTCACACCGATAAACTCATCTTT. Amino acid sequence: CALGASLRIRPLYWGFHTDKLIF.

This clone is classed as large. The chain recombines TRDV1 with TRDJ1; 13 bases map to TRDD3. The germline CDR1 and CDR2 sequences are TSWWSYY and QGS. The ends lost 5 bases at V and 2 bases at J; junction bases unmatched: 17. The CDR3 contains 20 residues. The CDR3 here is CALGKGPTGGYAPTTDKLIF. The CDR3, as DNA: TGTGCTCTTGGGAAGGGGCCGACTGGGGGATACGCCCCTACGACCGATAAACTCATCTTT.

In DNA form, the CDR3 reads TGTGCCTGTCACGTACTGGGGGATACGACCGATAAACTCATCTTT. This codes for CACHVLGDTTDKLIF. This chain uses TRDV3 with TRDJ1, with TRDD3 matching 13 bases. CDR3 length: 15 amino acids. Losses at the gene ends were 4 bases for V and 2 bases for J; bases not matched to a gene: 7. CDR1 is TVYSNPD and CDR2 is GDNSRS in the germline V gene (reference sequence).

The table lists this clone with a few counts. This chain links TRDV1 with TRDJ1, with D maybe TRDD3 (8 bases). Germline CDR1 and CDR2: TSWWSYY and QGS. The CDR3 spans 27 residues. V was cut by 6 bases and J by 0 bases, with 50 bases left in between. The CDR3 DNA reads as TGTGCTCTTGGTGACTCGGTTTTCCTACGGGGGCTGGGTAGAGAGGGATACGCTCCCTTCTACACCGATAAACTCATCTTT. As protein: CALGDSVFLRGLGREGYAPFYTDKLIF.

This clone is judged large. This chain uses TRDV1 with TRDJ1; D not certain. V dropped 2 bases and J dropped 0 bases, with 10 bases sitting between them. The CDR3 loop spans 15 amino acids. The germline CDR1 and CDR2 sequences are TSWWSYY and QGS. The CDR3 DNA reads as TGTGCTCTTGGGGAATCTATCCGCTACACCGATAAACTCATCTTT. Translation gives CALGESIRYTDKLIF.

By proportion, this clone is large. This chain connects TRDV2 to TRDJ3, with D maybe TRDD3 (5 bases). The CDR3 is made up of 18 amino acids. V lost 0 bases to trimming and J lost 0 bases, with 11 bases between them. Per germline, CDR1 GEAIGNYY and CDR2 EKD. CDR3 in DNA: TGTGCCTGTGACACCGGGGGTCCCAGCTCCTGGGACACCCGACAGATGTTTTTC. Its translation: CACDTGGPSSWDTRQMFF.

About this clone: This clone may be a read error of a much larger clone one base away. V gene TRDV1 combines with J gene TRDJ2; 13 bases map to TRDD3. Germline lookup yields CDR1 TSWWSYY and CDR2 QGS. The trim removed 0 bases at V and 5 bases at J, leaving 6 bases unmatched. This CDR3 region has 18 residues. CDR3 nucleotides: TGTGCTCTTGGGGAACTATTGCACTGGGGGATACGCACAGCACAACTCTTCTTT. Residues: CALGELLHWGIRTAQLFF.

This clone was seen a handful of times. V gene TRDV1 combines with J gene TRDJ1, with D possibly being TRDD3 (6 bases). The V and J ends lost 2 bases and 0 bases respectively, with 22 bases between them. In germline, CDR1 is TSWWSYY, CDR2 QGS. There are 19 residues in the CDR3. As DNA, the CDR3 is TGTGCTCTTGGGGAAAGGGTCCTGGGGTACTGGATATACACCGATAAACTCATCTTT. Translation: CALGERVLGYWIYTDKLIF.

In its sample, this clone ranks as large. The chain joins TRDV1 to TRDJ1, with D perhaps TRDD2 (5 bases). The CDR3 sequence is 18 residues long. V was clipped by 5 bases and J by 1 base, with 23 bases between them. Germline-derived CDR1 and CDR2 are TSWWSYY and QGS. In DNA, the CDR3 is TGTGCTCTTGGGAAGGGGCCCTTCGCCTTAGGCACCACCGATAAACTCATCTTT. Its protein product is CALGKGPFALGTTDKLIF.

This clone ranks as medium-sized. The chain recombines TRDV1 with TRDJ1, with 7 bases fitting TRDD3. This CDR3 has 21 residues. Looked up from germline, CDR1 is TSWWSYY and CDR2 is QGS. The V segment lost 2 bases and the J segment 0 bases; nucleotides outside the gene matches: 21. Here the CDR3 DNA reads TGTGCTCTTGGGGAATTCGGCGTCTCGGTTGGGGGACCCTCTTACACCGATAAACTCATCTTT. This codes for CALGEFGVSVGGPSYTDKLIF.

Of note for this clone: A clone one base away is much larger, so this may be a read error. The chain carries TRDV3 and TRDJ1; D not certain. In germline, CDR1 is TVYSNPD, CDR2 GDNSRS (reference sequence). This CDR3 comprises 13 residues. V lost 1 base and J lost 10, with 19 bases in between. The CDR3 region is CAFTVRRWRRLIF. The CDR3 region has the DNA TGTGCCTTTACCGTTAGGAGGTGGAGAAGACTCATCTTT.

This clone is labeled large. The DNA for the CDR3 is TGTGCCTGTGACACCACTCGCGATGGGGGACCACTCACCGATAAACTCATCTTT. As protein: CACDTTRDGGPLTDKLIF. This chain joins TRDV2 and TRDJ1, with TRDD3 identical over 7 bases. This CDR3 is 18 amino acids long. V lost 0 bases to trimming and J lost 1 base; unmatched junction nucleotides: 13. Germline loops: CDR1 GEAIGNYY, CDR2 EKD.

Notes on this clone: This sequence may be a read error, since a much larger clone differs from it by one base. V and J are TRDV1 and TRDJ1, with 8 bases aligning to TRDD3. The CDR3 contains 15 residues. Trimming at V came to 4 bases and at J to 5 bases, leaving 9 bases not matched to a gene. CDR1 and CDR2 from the germline V gene are TSWWSYY and QGS. The CDR3 sequence is CALGVAGDTADKLIF. The CDR3 nucleotides are TGTGCTCTTGGGGTAGCAGGGGATACTGCGGATAAACTCATCTTT.

This clone is labeled as large. The chain combines TRDV2 with TRDJ1; TRDD3 matches at 12 bases. CDR3 length equals 18 residues. The junction had 12 bases not matched to a gene; V was cut back by 4 bases and J by 1 base. The germline CDR1 and CDR2 sequences are GEAIGNYY and EKD. Here the CDR3 DNA reads TGTGCCTGTGAAGCTCGGTACTGGGGGATACCTCTCACCGATAAACTCATCTTT. Its translation: CACEARYWGIPLTDKLIF.

This clone was observed a handful of times. The CDR3 bases are TGTGCCTGTGACTACTGGGGGATAACAGCACAACTCTTCTTT. Translated, it gives CACDYWGITAQLFF. The genes are TRDV2 and TRDJ2, with 11 bases that match TRDD3. J was trimmed by 5 bases and V by 3 bases; bases with no gene match: 1. The CDR3 loop spans 14 amino acids. From germline, CDR1 is GEAIGNYY and CDR2 EKD.

This sequence joins TRAV36/DV7 and TRDJ1, with 12 nucleotides matching TRDD3. This CDR3 is 20 amino acids long. The V segment lost 4 bases and the J segment 0 bases; nucleotides outside the gene matches: 19. Germline V gene lookup returns CDR1 VTNFRS and CDR2 LTSSGIE (reference sequence). CDR3 loop: CAVSGASAGGYDGHTDKLIF. CDR3 DNA: TGTGCTGTGAGTGGGGCTTCGGCTGGGGGATACGATGGGCACACCGATAAACTCATCTTT.

This clone was detected a few times. The rearrangement joins TRDV1 to TRDJ1; D gene ambiguous. V lost 2 bases and J 0 bases, leaving 13 bases between the germline ends. The CDR3 is 16 amino acids. CDR1 and CDR2 from the germline V gene are TSWWSYY and QGS. This CDR3 is CALGEKSSPNTDKLIF. The CDR3 nucleotides are TGTGCTCTTGGGGAAAAATCATCCCCTAACACCGATAAACTCATCTTT.